This is a list of T cell receptor beta chains from one sample in a study of control samples from healthy donors and cancer patients. Only in-frame clones appear in the TCRdb table, and some are missing; sequencing was by immunoSEQ multiplex PCR. The sample lists about 190,000 clones, about 91% seen once, with about 2% in the top ten. Sequenced input: blood. The origin of the receptors is a man younger than 45 in good health. The CDR3 runs from the conserved cysteine through the conserved F or W. Each record gives: V gene, J gene, CDR3 length, CDR3 protein.

TRBV9	TRBJ2-3	13	CASSALTTDTQYF
TRBV11-2	TRBJ1-5	15	CASSDQMGGNQPQHF
TRBV18	TRBJ2-2	14	CASSRGLGTGELFF
TRBV5-4	TRBJ2-7	16	CASSLAGKGSAYEQYF
TRBV13	TRBJ1-1	16	CASSLVGQTMNTEAFF
TRBV5-1	TRBJ2-7	12	CVGGGELDEQYF
TRBV19	TRBJ2-7	13	CASSINRDYEQYF
TRBV7-2	TRBJ2-7	14	CASSHSQGYYEQYF
TRBV18	TRBJ2-7	14	CASSLPGRSYEQYF
TRBV7-9	TRBJ2-5	13	CASSPSGYETQYF
TRBV9	TRBJ2-2	18	CASSLRGAGGPITGELFF
TRBV1	TRBJ1-2	15	CTSSQDGQGRNGYTF
TRBV15	TRBJ2-3	16	CATSRGELEGTDTQYF
TRBV10-2	TRBJ2-7	12	CASSDRSYEQYF
TRBV30	TRBJ1-4	15	CAWSITHGYNEKLFF
TRBV7-9	TRBJ1-1	10	CAGESDEAFF
TRBV19	TRBJ2-3	15	CASSMSAGGTDTQYF
TRBV5-1	TRBJ1-1	13	CASSSRDTSEAFF
TRBV7-2	TRBJ2-7	13	CASSLATGYEQYF
TRBV19	TRBJ1-2	13	CASSPPGGFLNTF
TRBV4-1	TRBJ1-4	16	CASSQDTGLFNEKLFF
TRBV7-9	TRBJ1-1	16	CASSHRRGAQGTEAFF
TRBV6-5	TRBJ1-2	13	CASRPGFYYGYTF
TRBV6-4	TRBJ2-7	12	CASSGRDYEQYF
TRBV9	TRBJ2-5	14	CASSNRQGLGTQYF
TRBV18	TRBJ1-2	13	CASSRPGGEGYTF
TRBV2	TRBJ1-5	14	CASSKGVLDQPQHF
TRBV6-5	TRBJ1-6	14	CAAERAAINSPLHF
TRBV19	TRBJ2-1	16	CASGTLQGSSYNEQFF
TRBV11-2	TRBJ1-1	15	CASSGGGRGESEAFF
TRBV19	TRBJ1-2	14	CASNDRGTNYGYTF
TRBV3-1/TRBV3-2	TRBJ2-7	14	CASSLGGTSYEQYF
TRBV18	TRBJ2-7	12	CASSLGGSEQYF
TRBV4-1	TRBJ1-3	15	CASSQDRNPGNTIYF
TRBV5-1	TRBJ1-3	16	CASSSGHSNSGNTIYF
TRBV5-5	TRBJ2-1	15	CASRNAGSGANEQFF
TRBV6-5	TRBJ1-1	13	CASSFGENTEAFF
TRBV7-8	TRBJ1-1	14	CASSLTGGVTEAFF
TRBV2	TRBJ2-3	15	CASSWTEPSTDTQYF
TRBV3-1/TRBV3-2	TRBJ2-7	12	CASSQLSYEQYF
TRBV7-9	TRBJ1-4	16	CASSPRGVETNEKLFF
TRBV19	TRBJ2-1	16	CASSIGDRGPYNEQFF
TRBV2	TRBJ1-5	17	CASSKGIFGSVNQPQHF
TRBV20-1	TRBJ2-7	13	CSASSGGVDEQYF
TRBV20-1	TRBJ2-5	14	CSASGTGVAETQYF
TRBV7-8	TRBJ1-2	13	CASSLATGRGYTF
TRBV4-1	TRBJ1-1	16	CASSTRSGTANTEAFF
TRBV5-1	TRBJ2-1	18	CASSPDGRQGFGHNEQFF
TRBV2	TRBJ2-6	15	CASSVGGMGANVLTF
TRBV2	TRBJ1-6	14	CASIEGDSNSPLHF
TRBV7-9	TRBJ1-4	14	CASSFGATNEKLFF
TRBV6-5	TRBJ2-3	15	CASSYTDRVGGTQYF
TRBV12-3/TRBV12-4	TRBJ2-3	12	CASSGRRDTQYF
TRBV18	TRBJ1-5	14	CASSPSPYNQPQHF
TRBV6-2/TRBV6-3	TRBJ1-1	12	CASSYRNTEAFF
TRBV9	TRBJ2-2	19	CASSSRGLAGGTNTGELFF
TRBV4-1	TRBJ2-1	19	CASSQEEAGVGQAYNEQFF
TRBV6-5	TRBJ1-1	14	CASRLDRQNTEAFF
TRBV15	TRBJ2-7	16	CATSRDGIGTSYEQYF